The subject of this entry is one T cell receptor (beta chain). Its recognized antigen is unknown. No base quality values were provided; no much bigger clone lies one nucleotide off. This sample is part of a study of T cell responses to AZD1222 COVID-19 vaccine (dated by TCRdb to the early 2020s). Describing the broader study: TCR sequencing was performed for 233 trial participants, of whom 207 were given two doses of AZD1222 and approximately 25 were given two doses of MenACWY control vaccine. Trial participants were enrolled into age subgroups of 18-55, 56-69 and 70-plus years, which contained around 140, 26 and 57 TCR-sequenced participants, respectively.

What the authors observed across the whole study: Participants were mostly white British, with more females than males. The authors suggested clonal diversity may have been underestimated. Conclusions about previously exposed vaccinees were limited because only 6 or 7 AZD1222 recipients were SARS-CoV-2 seropositive at baseline. The vaccine-associated CD4 TCRs covered the entire spike protein, and the dominant responses fell in regions 160-218 and 743-854. Because no day 14 peak-response samples were available, repertoires were characterized only after the peak T cell response. In the small 56-69-year group, the increase in depth fell short of significance, most likely because of low power. After two AZD1222 doses, spike-specific TCR breadth and depth were significantly higher than at day 0 and than in MenACWY recipients. Reportedly, close to half of the unique spike-specific TCRs recognized epitopes lying outside the regions that are mutated in the B.1.351 and B.1.1.7 variants.

Explained via the paper, the time point label denotes: about 28 days (+/-7) after the second vaccine dose. Explained via the paper, the treatment or condition label denotes: meningococcal conjugate vaccine given as trial control. The vaccinee samples were drawn from two UK trials, COV001 and COV002, one of which was a single-blind randomized controlled phase 2/3 trial testing AZD1222 (ChAdOx1 nCoV-19) in healthy adults. For TCRbeta chain sequencing, PBMC samples were collected from trial participants at day 0 and at day 28 after the second dose. The CDR3 regions of human TCRbeta chains were analyzed by immunosequencing. Per the source publication's procedure: TCRs in the repertoires were compared against a reference library of SARS-CoV-2-specific TCRs that had been generated with the MIRA antigen-specificity platform. Breadth meant the fraction of unique TCRs that were SARS-CoV-2-associated, whereas depth meant the fraction of total T cells that were SARS-CoV-2-associated. Using the MIRA data, each spike-specific TCR was mapped to the spike region that the TCR reacts to and placed in a CD4 or CD8 class. Log10-transformed breadth and depth values were compared by one-way ANOVA with Sidak's multiple comparisons tests. As stored in TCRdb, this immuneACCESS dataset retains in-frame rearrangements with V and J assigned. A fraction of the clones does not appear; measured against another copy, unresolved V genes explain less than half of the discrepancy, and the remainder lacks a known reason. The V and J calls and clone size were taken over from that table, and D and trimming were inferred from the DNA. In all, the sample holds more than 35,000 clones, and around 77% of those were seen once. The top ten hold less than 25% of the sample.

Including cysteine and valine, the CDR3 has 13 amino acids. The retained sequence is limited to the CDR3, 39 bases, with the frame set at the first base. The junction carries 15 bases between V and J, which are trimmed by 0 bases and 12 bases respectively. CDR1 and CDR2 were assigned from the germline V gene as KGHSH and LQKENI. This TCR was recovered from an adult who received the MenACWY meningococcal vaccine as a control. Rearrangement joined TRBV18 to TRBJ2-7; the D gene cannot be named for sure. The source material was peripheral blood, sampled 28 days after the second dose of the MenACWY control vaccine. The nucleotide sequence is TGTGCCAGCTCACCACCGGCCATTTCACCTCGGTACGTC. This gives the protein CASSPPAISPRYV.